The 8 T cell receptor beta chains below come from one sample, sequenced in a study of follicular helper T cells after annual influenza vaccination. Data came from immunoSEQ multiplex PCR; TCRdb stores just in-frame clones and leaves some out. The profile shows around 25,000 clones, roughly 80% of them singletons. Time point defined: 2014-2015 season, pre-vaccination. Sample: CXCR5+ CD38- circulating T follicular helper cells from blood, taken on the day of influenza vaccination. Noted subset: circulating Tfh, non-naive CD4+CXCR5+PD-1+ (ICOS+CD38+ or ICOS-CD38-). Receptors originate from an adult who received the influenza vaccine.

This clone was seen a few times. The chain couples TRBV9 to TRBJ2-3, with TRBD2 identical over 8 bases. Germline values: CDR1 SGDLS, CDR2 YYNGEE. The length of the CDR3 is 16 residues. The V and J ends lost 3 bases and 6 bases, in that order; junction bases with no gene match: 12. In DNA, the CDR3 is TGTGCCAGCAGCGACCCCATGGGTAGCGGGGCGGATACGCAGTATTTT. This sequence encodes CASSDPMGSGADTQYF.

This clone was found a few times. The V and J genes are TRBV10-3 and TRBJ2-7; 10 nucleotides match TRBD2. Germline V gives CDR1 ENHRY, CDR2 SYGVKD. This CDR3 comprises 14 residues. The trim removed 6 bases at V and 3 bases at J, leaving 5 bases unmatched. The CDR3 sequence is CAIRASGRSYEQYF. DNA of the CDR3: TGTGCCATCAGAGCTAGCGGGAGAAGCTACGAGCAGTACTTC.

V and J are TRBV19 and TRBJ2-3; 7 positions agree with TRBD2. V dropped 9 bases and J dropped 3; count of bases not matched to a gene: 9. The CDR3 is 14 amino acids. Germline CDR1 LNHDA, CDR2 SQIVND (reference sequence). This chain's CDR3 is CASIASGTTDTQYF. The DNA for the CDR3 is TGTGCCAGCATCGCTAGCGGAACGACAGATACGCAGTATTTT.

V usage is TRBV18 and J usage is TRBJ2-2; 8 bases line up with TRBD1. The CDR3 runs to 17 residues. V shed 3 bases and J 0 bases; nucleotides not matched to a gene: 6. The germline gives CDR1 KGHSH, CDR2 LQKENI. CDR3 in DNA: TGTGCCAGCTCACCTACAGGGGGTTCGGCGAACACCGGGGAGCTGTTTTTT. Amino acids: CASSPTGGSANTGELFF.

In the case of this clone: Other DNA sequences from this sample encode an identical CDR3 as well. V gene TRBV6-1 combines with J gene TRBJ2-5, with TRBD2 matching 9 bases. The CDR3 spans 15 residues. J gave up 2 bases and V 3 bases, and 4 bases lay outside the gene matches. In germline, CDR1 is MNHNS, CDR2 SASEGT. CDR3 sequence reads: CASSEAAGGQETQYF. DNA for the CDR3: TGTGCCAGCAGTGAGGCAGCGGGGGGACAAGAGACCCAGTACTTC.

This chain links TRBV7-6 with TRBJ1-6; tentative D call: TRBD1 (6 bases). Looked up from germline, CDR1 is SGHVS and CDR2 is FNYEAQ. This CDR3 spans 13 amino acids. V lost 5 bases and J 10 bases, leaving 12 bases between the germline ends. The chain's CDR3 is CASSPRQDSPLHF. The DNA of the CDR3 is TGTGCCAGCAGCCCACGACAGGACTCACCCCTCCACTTT. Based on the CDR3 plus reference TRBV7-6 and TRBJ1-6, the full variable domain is GAGVSQSPRYKVTKRGQDVALRCDPISGHVSLYWYRQALGQGPEFLTYFNYEAQQDKSGLPNDRFSAERPEGSISTLTIQRTEQRDSAMYRCASSPRQDSPLHFGNGTRLTVT.

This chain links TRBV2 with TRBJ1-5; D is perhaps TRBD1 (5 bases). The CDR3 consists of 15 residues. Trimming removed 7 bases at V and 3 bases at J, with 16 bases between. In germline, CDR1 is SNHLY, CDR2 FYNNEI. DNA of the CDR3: TGTGCCAGCACGATCGGAGGGGTCTCCAATCAGCCCCAGCATTTT. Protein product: CASTIGGVSNQPQHF.

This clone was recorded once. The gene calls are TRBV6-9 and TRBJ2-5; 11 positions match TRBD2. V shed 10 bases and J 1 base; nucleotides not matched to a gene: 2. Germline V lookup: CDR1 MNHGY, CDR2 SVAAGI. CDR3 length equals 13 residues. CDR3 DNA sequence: TGTGCCACCACTAGCGGGGGCCAAGAGACCCAGTACTTC. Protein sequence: CATTSGGQETQYF.